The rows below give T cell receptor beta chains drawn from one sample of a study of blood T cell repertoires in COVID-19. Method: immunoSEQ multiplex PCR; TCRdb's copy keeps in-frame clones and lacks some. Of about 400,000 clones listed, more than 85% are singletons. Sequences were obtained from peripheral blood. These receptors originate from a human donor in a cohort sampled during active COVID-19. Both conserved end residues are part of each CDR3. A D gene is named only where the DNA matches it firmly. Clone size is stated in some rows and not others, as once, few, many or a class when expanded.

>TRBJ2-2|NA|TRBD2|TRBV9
CASSEVALAGGPGTGELFF
TGTGCCAGCAGCGAGGTGGCGCTAGCGGGGGGGCCGGGCACCGGGGAGCTGTTTTTT
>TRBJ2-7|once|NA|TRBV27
CASRRLGSHEQYF
TGTGCCAGCCGCCGACTAGGTTCCCACGAGCAGTACTTC
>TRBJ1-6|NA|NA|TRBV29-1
CSVGEGSGDNSPLHF
TGCAGCGTGGGGGAAGGGTCAGGGGATAATTCACCCCTCCACTTT
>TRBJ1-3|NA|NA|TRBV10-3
CATQVASGGNTIYF
TGTGCCACCCAAGTAGCAAGTGGGGGAAACACCATATATTTT
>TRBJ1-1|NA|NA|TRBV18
CASSRDRNTEAFF
TGTGCCAGCTCCCGAGACAGGAACACTGAAGCTTTCTTT
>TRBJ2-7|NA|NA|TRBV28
CASSYPTRNALSYEQYF
TGTGCCAGCAGCTACCCAACTAGGAATGCCCTCTCCTACGAGCAGTACTTC
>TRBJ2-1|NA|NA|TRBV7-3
CASSLRQSSYNEQFF
TGTGCCAGCAGCTTACGACAGTCTAGTTACAATGAGCAGTTCTTC
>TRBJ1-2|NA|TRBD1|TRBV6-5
CASSTDRGQGYTF
TGTGCCAGCAGTACTGACAGGGGGCAAGGCTACACCTTC
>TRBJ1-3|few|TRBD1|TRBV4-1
CASSHGQGAGDTIYF
TGCGCCAGCAGCCATGGTCAGGGGGCAGGGGACACCATATATTTT
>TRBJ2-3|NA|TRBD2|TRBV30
CAWSDLSGRSWATDTQYF
TGTGCCTGGAGTGACCTCTCCGGGAGGAGTTGGGCCACAGATACGCAGTATTTT
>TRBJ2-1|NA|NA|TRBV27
CASSERGPYNEQFF
TGTGCCAGCAGTGAACGAGGGCCATACAATGAGCAGTTCTTC
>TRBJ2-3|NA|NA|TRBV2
CASQWTSTDTQYF
TGTGCCAGCCAGTGGACTAGCACAGATACGCAGTATTTT
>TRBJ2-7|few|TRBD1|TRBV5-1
CASSPGQQLDYEQYF
TGCGCCAGCAGCCCGGGACAGCAGTTAGACTACGAGCAGTACTTC
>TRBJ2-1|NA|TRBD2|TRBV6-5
CASSLAGVSYNEQFF
TGTGCCAGCAGTTTAGCGGGAGTCTCTTACAATGAGCAGTTCTTC
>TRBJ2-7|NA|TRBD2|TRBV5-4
CARREGRWNEQYF
TGTGCCAGACGGGAGGGTAGGTGGAATGAGCAGTACTTC
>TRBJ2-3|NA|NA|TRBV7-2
CASSPVDTQYF
TGTGCCAGCAGCCCTGTGGATACGCAGTATTTT
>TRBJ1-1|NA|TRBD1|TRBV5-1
CASSTGQGNTEAFF
TGCGCCAGCAGCACGGGACAGGGGAACACTGAAGCTTTCTTT
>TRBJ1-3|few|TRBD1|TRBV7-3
CASSFGTGTGNTIYF
TGTGCCAGCAGCTTTGGGACAGGGACCGGAAACACCATATATTTT
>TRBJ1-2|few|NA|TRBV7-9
CASSPEQLDGYTF
TGTGCCAGCAGCCCCGAACAGCTTGATGGCTACACCTTC